This T cell receptor beta chain was documented in a study of blood T cell repertoires in COVID-19 (TCRdb year 2020). In terms of the full investigation: Samples covering the acute and convalescent phases of COVID-19 were provided by collaborators in the United States, Italy and Spain. The material from the prospective study consisted of cDNA or gDNA derived from T cells, B-cell-depleted T cells, or PBMCs. Subjects who had been exposed to COVID-19, were actively infected with it, or had recovered from it provided the deeply sampled blood TCRbeta repertoires that made up the dataset. The repertoires were released in a freely available public database meant as a resource for research on the immune response to SARS-CoV-2. Samples came from the ongoing ImmuneRACE study (first 160 participants) plus 1,254 subjects from 6 global collaborators. Sample metadata almost always included a de-identified subject ID, COVID-19 status, age in years and sex. Where available, HLA class I and class II types were taken from metadata supplied by the sample provider and were not determined by assay-based typing.

Here is what the overall study found, with its caveats: The amount of clinical and demographic metadata varied by source and participant and was provided uncurated.

TCRbeta CDR3 regions were amplified from genomic DNA by means of the immunoSEQ Assay, a bias-controlled multiplex PCR. As for how the authors treated the data: Within the assay, amplification of reference gene primers was used to estimate how many nucleated cells each sample contained. To quantify the absolute abundance of each unique TCRbeta CDR3 rearrangement, sequence reads were collapsed and filtered. For each sample, productive Simpson clonality was calculated by taking the square root of Simpson's diversity index across productive rearrangements. TCRdb holds this immuneACCESS table with in-frame rearrangements only. Some clones are missing; in checked studies, unresolved V genes explain under half, and the rest has no known cause. V and J calls and clone size are as listed in that table; D and trimming were resolved from the DNA. In this sample the table shows about 250,000 clones, 65% to 85% of which occur a single time. Over 3% of the sample goes to the ten largest clones.

Trimming takes 7 bases off V and 7 bases off J; junction bases not matched to a gene: 12. The germline V gene sets CDR1 to SGHTA and CDR2 to FQGTGA. Counted from cysteine to phenylalanine, this CDR3 has 15 amino acids. Only the CDR3 DNA is retained, 45 bases long and in frame from the first base. The collaborating institutions used their own protocols to collect whole blood in K2EDTA tubes. For TCRbeta analysis, collaborators shipped samples in one of three forms: frozen whole blood, isolated PBMCs, or DNA extracted from either of those sample types. About this clone itself: The antigen this receptor binds is unknown. No qualities accompany the bases; no much larger clone lies one base away.

The chain links TRBV7-3 with TRBJ1-2; the central 10 bases match TRBD1. The TCR originated in a woman aged 40 to 50 with active or convalescent COVID-19. The specimen sequenced was peripheral blood. CDR3 region: CASTSPGDRGFGYTF. In nucleotide form, the sequence is TGTGCCAGCACTAGCCCGGGGGACAGGGGCTTTGGCTACACCTTC.